This is a list of T cell receptor beta chains from one sample in a study of CD4 T cells in relation to SARS-CoV-2 and coronaviruses. Their target antigens are unknown. Data came from immunoSEQ multiplex PCR; TCRdb stores just in-frame clones and leaves some out. The sample records around 25,000 clones, 70% to 75% being singletons. Sequenced sample: CD4+ T cells from PBMCs, cultured in vitro. The source is a human donor in good health. The CDR3 runs from the conserved cysteine through the conserved F or W. Each record gives: CDR3 protein, CDR3 DNA, clone size, V gene, J gene, D gene. D genes are given only for firm matches. Not every row has a clone size; where given, it reads once, few, many or a size class.

CASSFSGLKEQFF,TGTGCCAGCAGTTTTTCTGGGCTTAAGGAGCAGTTCTTC,NA,TRBV28,TRBJ2-1,NA
CASSDSQGATDTQYF,TGTGCCAGCAGTGACAGTCAGGGGGCCACAGATACGCAGTATTTT,NA,TRBV2,TRBJ2-3,TRBD1
CASGRTGHEKLFF,TGTGCCAGCGGAAGGACAGGGCACGAAAAACTGTTTTTT,NA,TRBV9,TRBJ1-4,TRBD1
CASSMYAGGGETQYF,TGTGCCAGTAGTATGTATGCGGGAGGTGGGGAGACCCAGTACTTC,NA,TRBV19,TRBJ2-5,TRBD2
CASSPEVRAEEAFF,TGTGCCAGCAGCCCAGAAGTCAGGGCGGAGGAAGCTTTCTTT,NA,TRBV5-5,TRBJ1-1,NA
CASSFGLAGVYNEQFF,TGTGCCAGCAGCTTCGGACTAGCGGGAGTATACAATGAGCAGTTCTTC,NA,TRBV5-8,TRBJ2-1,TRBD2
CASSFDPGGELFF,TGTGCCAGCAGCTTTGACCCCGGGGGGGAGCTGTTTTTT,NA,TRBV7-3,TRBJ2-2,NA
CASSIGTGNSNQPQHF,TGTGCCAGTAGTATAGGAACGGGGAACAGCAATCAGCCCCAGCATTTT,once,TRBV19,TRBJ1-5,NA
CASSWGLAGAYEQYF,TGTGCCAGCAGTTGGGGACTAGCGGGGGCCTACGAGCAGTACTTC,NA,TRBV27,TRBJ2-7,TRBD2
CAWSDTQVYGEKLFF,TGTGCCTGGAGTGATACACAGGTCTATGGTGAAAAACTGTTTTTT,few,TRBV30,TRBJ1-4,NA
CASGTSGTFSYEQYF,TGTGCCAGCGGGACTAGCGGGACTTTCTCCTACGAGCAGTACTTC,NA,TRBV6-5,TRBJ2-7,TRBD2